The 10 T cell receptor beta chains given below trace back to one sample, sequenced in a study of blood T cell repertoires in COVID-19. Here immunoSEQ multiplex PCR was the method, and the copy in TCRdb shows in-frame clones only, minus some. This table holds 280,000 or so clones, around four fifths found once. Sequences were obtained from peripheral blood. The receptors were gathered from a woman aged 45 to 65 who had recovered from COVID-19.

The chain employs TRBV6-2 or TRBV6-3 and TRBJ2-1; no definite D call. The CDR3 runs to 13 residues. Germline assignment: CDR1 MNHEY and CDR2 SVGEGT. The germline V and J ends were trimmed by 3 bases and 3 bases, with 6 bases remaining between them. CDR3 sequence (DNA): TGTGCCAGCAGTTATGTAATCTACAATGAGCAGTTCTTC. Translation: CASSYVIYNEQFF.

The CDR3 DNA reads TGTGCCCGGAAAAACAGGGGGCCCCTTTTCAATTCACCCCTCCACTTT. This sequence encodes CARKNRGPLFNSPLHF. The chain is built from TRBV30 and TRBJ1-6, with 9 bases identical to TRBD1. The germline V gene encodes CDR1 GTSNPN and CDR2 SVGIG (reference sequence). The CDR3 is 16 amino acids. V trimming: 8 bases; J trimming: 7 bases; junction bases outside the gene matches: 15.

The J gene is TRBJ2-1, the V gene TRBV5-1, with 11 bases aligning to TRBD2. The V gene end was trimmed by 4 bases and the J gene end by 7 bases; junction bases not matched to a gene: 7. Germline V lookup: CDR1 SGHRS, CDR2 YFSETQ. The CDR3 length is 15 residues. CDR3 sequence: CASSTERTSGNEQFF. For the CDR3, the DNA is TGCGCCAGCAGCACGGAGAGGACTAGCGGGAATGAGCAGTTCTTC.

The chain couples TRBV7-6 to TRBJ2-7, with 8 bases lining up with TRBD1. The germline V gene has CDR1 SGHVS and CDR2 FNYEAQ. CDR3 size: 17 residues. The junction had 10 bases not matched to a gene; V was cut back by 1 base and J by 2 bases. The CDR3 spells CASSLGDRDRNTYEQYF. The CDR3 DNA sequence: TGTGCCAGCAGCTTAGGAGACCGGGACAGGAACACCTACGAGCAGTACTTC.

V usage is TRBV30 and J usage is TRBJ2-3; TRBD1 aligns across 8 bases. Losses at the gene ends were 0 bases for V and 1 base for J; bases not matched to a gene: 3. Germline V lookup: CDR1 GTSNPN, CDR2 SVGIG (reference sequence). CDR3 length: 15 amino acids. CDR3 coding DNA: TGTGCCTGGAGTGTACAGGGACAGGGCACAGATACGCAGTATTTT. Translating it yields CAWSVQGQGTDTQYF.

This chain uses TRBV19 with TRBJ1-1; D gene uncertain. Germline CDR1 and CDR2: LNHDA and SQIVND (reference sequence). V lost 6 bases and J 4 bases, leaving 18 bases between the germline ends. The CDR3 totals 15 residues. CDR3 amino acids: CASSPPEGFLTEAFF. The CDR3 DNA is TGTGCCAGTAGCCCCCCCGAGGGTTTTCTCACTGAAGCTTTCTTT.

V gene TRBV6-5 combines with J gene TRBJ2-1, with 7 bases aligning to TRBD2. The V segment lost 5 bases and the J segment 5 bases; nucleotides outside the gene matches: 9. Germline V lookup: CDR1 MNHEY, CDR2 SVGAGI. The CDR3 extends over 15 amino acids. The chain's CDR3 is CASSTPGLYNNEQFF. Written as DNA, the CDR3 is TGTGCCAGCAGTACCCCGGGACTATATAACAATGAGCAGTTCTTC.

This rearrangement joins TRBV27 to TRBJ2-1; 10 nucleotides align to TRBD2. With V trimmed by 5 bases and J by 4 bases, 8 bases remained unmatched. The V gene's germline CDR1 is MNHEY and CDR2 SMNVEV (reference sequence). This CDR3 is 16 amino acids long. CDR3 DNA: TGTGCCAGCAGTCCCCTCCTAGCGGGAGCTTACAATGAGCAGTTCTTC. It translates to CASSPLLAGAYNEQFF.

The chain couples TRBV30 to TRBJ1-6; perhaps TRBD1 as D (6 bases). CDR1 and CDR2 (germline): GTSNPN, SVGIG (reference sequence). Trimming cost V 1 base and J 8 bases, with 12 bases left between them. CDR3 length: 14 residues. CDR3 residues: CAWSADSVHSPLHF. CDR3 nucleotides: TGTGCCTGGAGTGCGGACAGCGTACATTCACCCCTCCACTTT.

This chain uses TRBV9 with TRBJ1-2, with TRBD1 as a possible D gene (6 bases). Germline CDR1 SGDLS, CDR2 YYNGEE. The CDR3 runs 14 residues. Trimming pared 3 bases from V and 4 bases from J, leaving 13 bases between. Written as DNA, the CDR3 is TGTGCCAGCAGCGCCCGAGGACAGACCTATGGCTACACCTTC. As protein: CASSARGQTYGYTF.